This T cell receptor beta chain was sequenced in a study of blood T cells in healthy people across ages. Study-wide context: Roughly one uniquely barcoded beta molecule per two T cells was captured.

Primed by a sample-barcoded 5' primer and a J-beta primer mix, a second PCR proceeded for about 6 to 11 cycles. TCRdb re-called the 5' RACE reads with MiXCR, one entry per CDR3 protein. The sample shows roughly 900,000 distinct CDR3 sequences, 29% of them seen only once. Sequencing was done on a sample of blood. This clonotype was obtained from a woman older than 75 in good health.

The CDR3 is CASSPRGGYSNQPQHF. The CDR3, as DNA: TGTGCCAGCAGCCCCCGGGGGGGGTATAGCAATCAGCCCCAGCATTTT. This chain links TRBV7-2 with TRBJ1-5, with D perhaps TRBD1 (5 bases). The length of the CDR3 is 16 residues. V dropped 5 bases and J dropped 0 bases, with 14 bases sitting between them. Germline-derived CDR1 and CDR2 are SGHTA and FQGNSA.